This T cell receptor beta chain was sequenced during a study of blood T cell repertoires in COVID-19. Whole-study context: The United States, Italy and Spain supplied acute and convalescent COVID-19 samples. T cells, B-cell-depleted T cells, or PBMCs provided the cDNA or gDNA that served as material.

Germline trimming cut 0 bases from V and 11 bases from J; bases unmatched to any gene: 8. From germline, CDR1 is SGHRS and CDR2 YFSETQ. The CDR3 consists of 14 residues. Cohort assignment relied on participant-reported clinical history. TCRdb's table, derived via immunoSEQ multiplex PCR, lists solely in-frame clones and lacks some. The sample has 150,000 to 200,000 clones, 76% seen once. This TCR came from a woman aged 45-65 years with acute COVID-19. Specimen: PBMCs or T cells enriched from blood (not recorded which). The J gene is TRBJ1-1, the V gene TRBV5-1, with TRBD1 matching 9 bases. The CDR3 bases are TGCGCCAGCAGCTTGGCCACCTCGACAGGGGGTGCTTTCTTT. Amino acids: CASSLATSTGGAFF.